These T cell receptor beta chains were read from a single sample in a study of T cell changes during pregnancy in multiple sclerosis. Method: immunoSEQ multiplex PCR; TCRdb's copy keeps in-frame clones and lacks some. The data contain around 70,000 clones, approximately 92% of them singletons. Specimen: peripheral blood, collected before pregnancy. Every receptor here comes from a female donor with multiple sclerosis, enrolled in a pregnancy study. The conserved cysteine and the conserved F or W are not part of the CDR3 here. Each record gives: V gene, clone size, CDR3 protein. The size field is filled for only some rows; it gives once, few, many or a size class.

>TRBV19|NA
ASSTGLAGGMGGELF
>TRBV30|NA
AWSANEQF
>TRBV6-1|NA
ASSESGALVNGF
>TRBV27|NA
ASSLGQGYYGYT
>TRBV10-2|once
ASSEGAGVHEQF
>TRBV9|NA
ASSVSGREETQY
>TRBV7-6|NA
ASSFGTGSSNEQF
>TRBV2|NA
ANRPVGNEKLF
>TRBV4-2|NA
ASSQRGSSYEQY
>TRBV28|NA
ASRRGTDPFYWNQPQH
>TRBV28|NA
ATYRGHEQY
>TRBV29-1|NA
SASKDRWAGELF
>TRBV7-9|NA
ASSLLGTGEETQY
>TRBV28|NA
ASSRGLNTGELF
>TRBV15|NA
ATSRDTVSGNTIY
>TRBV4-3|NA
ASSQDPPGGMNEQF
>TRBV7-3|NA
ASSSLAGITGELF
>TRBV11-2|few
ASSEALAGLETQY
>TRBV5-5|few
ASSKDREKLF
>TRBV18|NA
ASSPQGTVVSGANVLT
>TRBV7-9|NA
ASSSSGDIPSTDTQY
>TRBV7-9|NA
ASSHLVLGAEAF
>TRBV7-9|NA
ASSLEHITGGYT
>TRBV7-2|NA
ASSHPPGGSSYNEQF
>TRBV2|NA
ASSEGQALVWY
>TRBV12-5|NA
ASSGSTGTEAF
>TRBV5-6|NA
ASSLLAYEQY
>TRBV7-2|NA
ASSNHRDRVTQY